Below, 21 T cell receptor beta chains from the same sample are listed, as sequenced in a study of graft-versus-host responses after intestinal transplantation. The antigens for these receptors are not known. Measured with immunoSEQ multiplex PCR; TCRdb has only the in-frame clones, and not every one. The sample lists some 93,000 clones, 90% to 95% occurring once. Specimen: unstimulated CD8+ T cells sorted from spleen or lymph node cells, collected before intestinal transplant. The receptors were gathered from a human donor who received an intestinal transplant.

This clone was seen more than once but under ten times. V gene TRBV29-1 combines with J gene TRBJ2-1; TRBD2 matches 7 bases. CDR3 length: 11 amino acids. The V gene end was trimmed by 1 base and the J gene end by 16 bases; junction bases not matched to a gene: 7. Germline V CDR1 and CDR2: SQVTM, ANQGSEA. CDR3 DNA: TGCAGCGTTGAAGTCGGGGACTACCTCTTCTTC. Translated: CSVEVGDYLFF.

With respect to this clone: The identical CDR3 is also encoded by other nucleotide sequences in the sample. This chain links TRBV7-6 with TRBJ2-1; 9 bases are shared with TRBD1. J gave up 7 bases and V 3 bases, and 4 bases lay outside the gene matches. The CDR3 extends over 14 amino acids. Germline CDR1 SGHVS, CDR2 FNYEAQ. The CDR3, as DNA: TGTGCCAGCAGCTTCGGGACAGGGTCAAATGAGCAGTTCTTC. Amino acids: CASSFGTGSNEQFF. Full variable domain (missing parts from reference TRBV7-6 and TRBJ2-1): GAGVSQSPRYKVTKRGQDVALRCDPISGHVSLYWYRQALGQGPEFLTYFNYEAQQDKSGLPNDRFSAERPEGSISTLTIQRTEQRDSAMYRCASSFGTGSNEQFFGPGTRLTVL.

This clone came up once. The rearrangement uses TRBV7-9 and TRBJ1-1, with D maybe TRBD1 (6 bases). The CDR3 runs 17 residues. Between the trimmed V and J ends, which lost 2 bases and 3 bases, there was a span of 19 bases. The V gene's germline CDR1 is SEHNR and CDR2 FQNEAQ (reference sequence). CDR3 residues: CASSLLWGLKDDTEAFF. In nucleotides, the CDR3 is TGTGCCAGCAGCTTACTTTGGGGGCTAAAGGACGACACTGAAGCTTTCTTT.

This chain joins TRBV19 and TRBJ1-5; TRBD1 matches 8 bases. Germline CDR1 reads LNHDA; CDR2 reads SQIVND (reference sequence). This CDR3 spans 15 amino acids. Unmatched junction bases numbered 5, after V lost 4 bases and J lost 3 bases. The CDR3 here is CASSRTGSYNQPQHF. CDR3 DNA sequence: TGTGCCAGTAGTAGGACAGGGTCATACAATCAGCCCCAGCATTTT.

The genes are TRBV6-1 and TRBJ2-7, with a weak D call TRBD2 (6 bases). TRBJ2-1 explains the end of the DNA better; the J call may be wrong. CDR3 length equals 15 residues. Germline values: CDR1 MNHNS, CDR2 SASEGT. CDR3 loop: CASSETRTTALEQFF. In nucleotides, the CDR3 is TGTGCCAGCAGTGAAACCAGGACTACAGCCCTTGAGCAGTTCTTC.

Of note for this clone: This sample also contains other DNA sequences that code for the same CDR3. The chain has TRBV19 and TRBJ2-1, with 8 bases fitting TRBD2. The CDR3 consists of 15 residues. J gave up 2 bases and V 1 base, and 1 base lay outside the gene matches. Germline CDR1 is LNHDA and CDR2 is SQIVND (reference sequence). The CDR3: CASSIAGGPYNEQFF. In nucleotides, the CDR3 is TGTGCCAGTAGTATAGCGGGAGGGCCCTACAATGAGCAGTTCTTC.

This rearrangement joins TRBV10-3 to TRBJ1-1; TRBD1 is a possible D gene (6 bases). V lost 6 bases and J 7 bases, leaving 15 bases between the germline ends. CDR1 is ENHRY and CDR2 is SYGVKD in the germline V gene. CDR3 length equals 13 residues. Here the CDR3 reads CAISRREGDEAFF. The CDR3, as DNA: TGTGCCATCAGCCGGCGGGAGGGGGATGAAGCTTTCTTT.

The CDR3 loop is CASSTPDGGSGELFF. The DNA for the CDR3 is TGTGCCAGCAGCACCCCAGACGGGGGGTCCGGGGAGCTGTTTTTT. The J gene is TRBJ2-2, the V gene TRBV21-1; whether TRBD2, the table's D call, matches the DNA was not checked. TRBV21-1 is a listed pseudogene. This CDR3 has 15 amino acids.

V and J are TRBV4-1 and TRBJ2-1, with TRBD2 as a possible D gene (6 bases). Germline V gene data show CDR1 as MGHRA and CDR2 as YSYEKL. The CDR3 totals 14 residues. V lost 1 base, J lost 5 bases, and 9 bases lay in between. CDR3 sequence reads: CASSQVRRDNEQFF. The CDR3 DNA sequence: TGCGCCAGCAGCCAAGTCCGGAGGGACAATGAGCAGTTCTTC.

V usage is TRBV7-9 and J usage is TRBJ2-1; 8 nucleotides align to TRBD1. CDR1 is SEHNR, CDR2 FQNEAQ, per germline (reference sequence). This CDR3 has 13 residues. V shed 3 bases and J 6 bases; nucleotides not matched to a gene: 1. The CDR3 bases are TGTGCCAGCAGCTTGGGGACAGGCAATGAGCAGTTCTTC. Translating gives CASSLGTGNEQFF.

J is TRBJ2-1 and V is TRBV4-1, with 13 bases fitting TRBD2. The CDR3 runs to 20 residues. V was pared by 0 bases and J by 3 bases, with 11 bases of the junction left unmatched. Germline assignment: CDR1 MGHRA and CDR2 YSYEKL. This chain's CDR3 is CASSQDPIGLAGDLYNEQFF. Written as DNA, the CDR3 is TGCGCCAGCAGCCAAGATCCCATCGGACTAGCGGGGGACCTCTACAATGAGCAGTTCTTC.

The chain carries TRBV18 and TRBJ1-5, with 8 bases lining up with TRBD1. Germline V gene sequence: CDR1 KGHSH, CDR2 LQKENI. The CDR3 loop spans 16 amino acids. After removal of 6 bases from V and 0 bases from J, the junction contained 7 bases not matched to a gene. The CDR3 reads CASSQGQEVSNQPQHF. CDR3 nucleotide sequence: TGTGCCAGCTCTCAGGGACAGGAGGTTAGCAATCAGCCCCAGCATTTT.

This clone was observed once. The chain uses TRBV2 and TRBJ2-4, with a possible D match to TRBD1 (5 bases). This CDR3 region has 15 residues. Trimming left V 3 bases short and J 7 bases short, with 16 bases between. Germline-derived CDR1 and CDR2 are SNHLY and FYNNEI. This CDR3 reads CASSDPAGMDNIQYF. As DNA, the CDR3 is TGTGCCAGCAGTGATCCGGCAGGGATGGACAACATTCAGTACTTC.

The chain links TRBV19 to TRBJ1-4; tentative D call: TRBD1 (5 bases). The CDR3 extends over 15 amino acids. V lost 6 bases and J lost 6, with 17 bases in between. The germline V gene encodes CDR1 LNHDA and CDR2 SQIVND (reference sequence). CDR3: CASSTGGAEDEKLFF. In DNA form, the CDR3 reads TGTGCCAGTAGCACGGGGGGAGCTGAGGATGAAAAACTGTTTTTT.

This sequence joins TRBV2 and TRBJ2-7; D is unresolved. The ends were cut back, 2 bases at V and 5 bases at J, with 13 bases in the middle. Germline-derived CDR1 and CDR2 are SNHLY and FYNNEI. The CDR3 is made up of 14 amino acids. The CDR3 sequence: CASSEFAAIDEQYF. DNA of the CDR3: TGTGCCAGCAGTGAATTCGCCGCTATCGACGAGCAGTACTTC.

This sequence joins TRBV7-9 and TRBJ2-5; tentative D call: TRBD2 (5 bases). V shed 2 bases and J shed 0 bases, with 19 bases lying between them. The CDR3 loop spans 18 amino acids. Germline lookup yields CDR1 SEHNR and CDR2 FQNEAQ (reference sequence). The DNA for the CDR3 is TGTGCCAGCAGCTTATACCGCGGAGGCGGAGGAGACCAAGAGACCCAGTACTTC. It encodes CASSLYRGGGGDQETQYF.

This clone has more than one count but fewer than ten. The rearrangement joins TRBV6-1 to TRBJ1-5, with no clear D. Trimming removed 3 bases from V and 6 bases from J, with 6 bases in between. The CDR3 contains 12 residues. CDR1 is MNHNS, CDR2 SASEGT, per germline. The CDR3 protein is CASSESGQPQHF. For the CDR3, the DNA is TGTGCCAGCAGTGAGAGCGGTCAGCCCCAGCATTTT.

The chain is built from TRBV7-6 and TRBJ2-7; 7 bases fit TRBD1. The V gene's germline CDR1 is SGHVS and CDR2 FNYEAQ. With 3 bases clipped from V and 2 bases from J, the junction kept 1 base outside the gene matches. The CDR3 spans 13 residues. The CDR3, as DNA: TGTGCCAGCAGCTTTCAGGGGGCCTACGAGCAGTACTTC. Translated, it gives CASSFQGAYEQYF.

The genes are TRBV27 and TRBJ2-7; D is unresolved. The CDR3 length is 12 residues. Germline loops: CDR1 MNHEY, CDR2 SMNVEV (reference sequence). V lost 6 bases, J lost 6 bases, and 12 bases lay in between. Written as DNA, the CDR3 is TGTGCCAGCAGGTCCCGAGGTCTCGAGCAGTACTTC. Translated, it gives CASRSRGLEQYF.

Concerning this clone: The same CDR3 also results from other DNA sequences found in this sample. The CDR3 loop reads CASSLGQGSYEQYF. The DNA for the CDR3 is TGTGCCAGCAGTTTAGGACAGGGTAGCTACGAGCAGTACTTC. The rearrangement links TRBV27 to TRBJ2-7; 8 nucleotides agree with TRBD1. CDR1 and CDR2 from the germline V gene are MNHEY and SMNVEV (reference sequence). The CDR3 is made up of 14 amino acids. V lost 2 bases to trimming and J lost 3 bases; unmatched junction nucleotides: 3.

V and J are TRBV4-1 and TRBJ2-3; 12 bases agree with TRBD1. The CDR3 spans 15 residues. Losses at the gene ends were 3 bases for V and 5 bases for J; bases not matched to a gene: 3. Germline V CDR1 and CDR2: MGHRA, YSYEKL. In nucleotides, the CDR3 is TGCGCCAGCAGCCACCGGGACAGGGGGCAAGATACGCAGTATTTT. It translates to CASSHRDRGQDTQYF.